The present TCR beta chain was sequenced within a study of T cells after yellow fever vaccination. General study results and limits: Abundant clonotypes (contaminants from the bulk population) could be present in FACS-sorted repertoires. Overall, a small share of clonotypes was seen in both CD4 and CD8 compartments. Booster samples showed a return of most primary-vaccination clones (almost 97% CD4, over 70% CD8).

Of note for this clonotype: Its antigen is undetermined.

For TCR, cDNA came from 5'RACE template switching, which added a universal primer site and UMIs. One entry per CDR3 protein results from TCRdb running MiXCR on the 5' RACE reads. The sample lists hundreds of thousands of distinct CDR3 sequences; 21% were seen once. The sequencing here drew on PBMCs, taken more than 20 days after the first yellow fever vaccination. The sequence was obtained from a man between 18 and 29 years old who received the YFV17D yellow fever vaccine.

CDR3 DNA: TGTGCCAGCGTAGACAGGGGATACTATGGCTACACCTTC. Encoded protein: CASVDRGYYGYTF. The gene calls are TRBV6-6 and TRBJ1-2, with 8 bases matching TRBD1. The CDR3 is 13 amino acids. V shed 8 bases and J 3 bases; nucleotides not matched to a gene: 5. The V gene's germline CDR1 is MNHNY and CDR2 SVGAGI (reference sequence).